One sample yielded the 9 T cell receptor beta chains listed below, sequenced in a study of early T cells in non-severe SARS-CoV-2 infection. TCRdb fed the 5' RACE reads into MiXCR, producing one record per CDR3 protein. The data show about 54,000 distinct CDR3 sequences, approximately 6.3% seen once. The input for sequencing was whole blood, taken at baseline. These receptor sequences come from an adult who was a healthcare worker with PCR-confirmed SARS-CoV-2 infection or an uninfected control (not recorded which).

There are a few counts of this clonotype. CDR3 region: CASSPDRDRTPSGANVLTF. DNA for the CDR3: TGTGCCAGCAGCCCGGACCGGGACAGGACACCCTCTGGGGCCAACGTCCTGACTTTC. V is TRBV11-2 and J is TRBJ2-6, with 8 bases fitting TRBD1. The germline V gene has CDR1 SGHAT and CDR2 FQNNGV. This CDR3 comprises 19 residues. V trimming: 5 bases; J trimming: 0 bases; junction bases outside the gene matches: 12.

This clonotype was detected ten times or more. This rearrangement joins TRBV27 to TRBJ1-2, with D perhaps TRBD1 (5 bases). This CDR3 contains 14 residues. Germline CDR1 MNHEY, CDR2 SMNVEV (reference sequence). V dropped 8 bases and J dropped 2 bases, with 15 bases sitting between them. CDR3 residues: CASSAGNRNYGYTF. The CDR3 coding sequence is TGTGCCAGCTCTGCAGGGAATAGGAACTATGGCTACACCTTC.

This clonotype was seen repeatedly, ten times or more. CDR3 DNA: TGTGCCAGCAGTGAACGGTTCAGGGCTCTCTCCTACGAGCAGTACTTC. It codes for CASSERFRALSYEQYF. This chain joins TRBV6-1 and TRBJ2-7, with a weak D call TRBD1 (5 bases). Between the trimmed V and J ends, which lost 2 bases and 0 bases, there was a span of 14 bases. The CDR3 has 16 residues. Germline values: CDR1 MNHNS, CDR2 SASEGT.

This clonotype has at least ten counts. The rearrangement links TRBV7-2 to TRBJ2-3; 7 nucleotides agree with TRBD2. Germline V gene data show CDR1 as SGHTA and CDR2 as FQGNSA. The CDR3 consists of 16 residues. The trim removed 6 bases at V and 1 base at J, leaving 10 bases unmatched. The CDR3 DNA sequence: TGTGCCAGCAGTCCGATTACTAGCGAGGGCACAGATACGCAGTATTTT. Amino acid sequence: CASSPITSEGTDTQYF.

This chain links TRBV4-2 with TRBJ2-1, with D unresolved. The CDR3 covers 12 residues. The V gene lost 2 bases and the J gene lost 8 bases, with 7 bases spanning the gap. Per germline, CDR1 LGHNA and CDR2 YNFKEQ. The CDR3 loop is CASSQLSYEQFF. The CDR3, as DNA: TGTGCCAGCAGCCAATTGTCGTATGAGCAGTTCTTC.

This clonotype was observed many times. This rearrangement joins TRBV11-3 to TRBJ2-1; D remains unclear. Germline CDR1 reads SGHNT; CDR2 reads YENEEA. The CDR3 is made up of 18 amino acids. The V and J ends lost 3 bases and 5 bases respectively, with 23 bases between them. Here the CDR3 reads CASSFLPASVRDNNEQFF. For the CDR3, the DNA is TGTGCCAGCAGCTTTCTACCAGCGTCCGTTAGAGATAACAATGAGCAGTTCTTC.

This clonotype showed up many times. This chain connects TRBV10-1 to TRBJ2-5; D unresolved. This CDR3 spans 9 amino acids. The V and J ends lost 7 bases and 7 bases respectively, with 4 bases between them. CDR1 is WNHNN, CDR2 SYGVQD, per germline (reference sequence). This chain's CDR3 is CASKPTQYF. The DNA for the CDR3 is TGCGCCAGCAAACCGACCCAGTACTTC.

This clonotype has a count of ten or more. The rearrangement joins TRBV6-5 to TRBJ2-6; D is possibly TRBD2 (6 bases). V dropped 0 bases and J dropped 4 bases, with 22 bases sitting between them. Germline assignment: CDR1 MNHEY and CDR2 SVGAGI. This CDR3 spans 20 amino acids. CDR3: CASSYSFVGRWVSGANVLTF. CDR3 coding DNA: TGTGCCAGCAGTTACTCATTCGTGGGGAGGTGGGTCTCCGGGGCCAACGTCCTGACTTTC.

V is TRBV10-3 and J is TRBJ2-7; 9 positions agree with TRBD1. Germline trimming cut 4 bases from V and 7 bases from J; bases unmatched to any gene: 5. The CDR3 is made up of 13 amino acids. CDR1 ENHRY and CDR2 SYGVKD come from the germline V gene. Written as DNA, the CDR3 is TGTGCCATCAGTGGCGGACAGGGGTTGGAGCAGTACTTC. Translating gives CAISGGQGLEQYF.